A selection of T cell receptor beta chains follows, all from one sample in a study of early T cells in non-severe SARS-CoV-2 infection. MiXCR, applied by TCRdb to the 5' RACE reads, yields one record per CDR3 protein. The repertoire has 32,000 or so distinct CDR3 sequences, about 6.2% of them found once; the top ten carry about 5.5%. Sequencing was carried out using whole blood. The receptors shown here come from an adult who was a healthcare worker with PCR-confirmed SARS-CoV-2 infection or an uninfected control (not recorded which). Each CDR3 is given with its conserved first and last residue. Fields, in order: CDR3 length, clone size, V gene, J gene, D gene, CDR3 protein, CDR3 DNA. A D gene is named only where the DNA matches it firmly. Rows give clone size only sometimes, using once, few, many, or a class for an expanded clone.

len: 14; abundance: many; v_gene: TRBV29-1; j_gene: TRBJ1-1; d_gene: .; CDR3aa: CSVALGQGGTEAFF; CDR3nt: TGCAGCGTTGCCTTAGGCCAGGGAGGCACTGAAGCTTTCTTT
len: 13; abundance: medium-sized; v_gene: TRBV24-1; j_gene: TRBJ2-1; d_gene: TRBD1; CDR3aa: CATKRTGYYEQFF; CDR3nt: TGTGCCACCAAACGGACAGGTTACTATGAGCAGTTCTTC
len: 13; abundance: .; v_gene: TRBV12-3/TRBV12-4; j_gene: TRBJ2-1; d_gene: .; CDR3aa: CASSPTVYNEQFF; CDR3nt: TGTGCCAGCAGTCCCACAGTGTACAATGAGCAGTTCTTC
len: 16; abundance: many; v_gene: TRBV5-1; j_gene: TRBJ1-1; d_gene: .; CDR3aa: CASSLEGGAVATEAFF; CDR3nt: TGCGCCAGCAGCTTGGAGGGGGGGGCCGTGGCCACTGAAGCTTTCTTT
len: 16; abundance: many; v_gene: TRBV12-3/TRBV12-4; j_gene: TRBJ2-2; d_gene: .; CDR3aa: CASSRLTGPNTGELFF; CDR3nt: TGTGCCAGCAGTCGTCTGACAGGACCGAACACCGGGGAGCTGTTTTTT
len: 14; abundance: many; v_gene: TRBV12-3/TRBV12-4; j_gene: TRBJ2-5; d_gene: TRBD1; CDR3aa: CASSTHRGNKTQYF; CDR3nt: TGTGCCAGCAGCACCCACAGGGGGAACAAGACCCAGTACTTC
len: 14; abundance: many; v_gene: TRBV6-1; j_gene: TRBJ2-5; d_gene: .; CDR3aa: CASSEGNIQETQYF; CDR3nt: TGTGCCAGCAGTGAGGGAAACATCCAAGAGACCCAGTACTTC
len: 14; abundance: many; v_gene: TRBV7-9; j_gene: TRBJ1-5; d_gene: TRBD1; CDR3aa: CASSSGQGEQPQHF; CDR3nt: TGTGCCAGCAGCTCGGGACAGGGGGAACAGCCCCAGCATTTT
len: 15; abundance: many; v_gene: TRBV4-2; j_gene: TRBJ2-3; d_gene: TRBD2; CDR3aa: CASSLTSGITDTQYF; CDR3nt: TGTGCCAGCAGTCTGACTAGCGGGATCACAGATACGCAGTATTTT
len: 15; abundance: many; v_gene: TRBV7-9; j_gene: TRBJ1-2; d_gene: .; CDR3aa: CASSPGARTNYGYTF; CDR3nt: TGTGCCAGCAGCCCAGGGGCTCGGACTAACTATGGCTACACCTTC
len: 14; abundance: few; v_gene: TRBV28; j_gene: TRBJ2-7; d_gene: .; CDR3aa: CASSLRQGGHEQYF; CDR3nt: TGTGCCAGCAGTTTAAGGCAGGGGGGCCACGAGCAGTACTTC
len: 16; abundance: many; v_gene: TRBV25-1; j_gene: TRBJ2-1; d_gene: TRBD1; CDR3aa: CASSVAGTGNSNEQFF; CDR3nt: TGTGCCAGCAGTGTTGCCGGGACAGGCAATTCCAATGAGCAGTTCTTC
len: 12; abundance: .; v_gene: TRBV6-5; j_gene: TRBJ2-1; d_gene: TRBD1; CDR3aa: CAARDRGNEQFF; CDR3nt: TGTGCCGCCCGGGACAGAGGGAATGAGCAGTTCTTC
len: 13; abundance: few; v_gene: TRBV29-1; j_gene: TRBJ1-1; d_gene: .; CDR3aa: CSVYGGENTEAFF; CDR3nt: TGCAGCGTTTACGGGGGCGAGAACACTGAAGCTTTCTTT
len: 11; abundance: many; v_gene: TRBV20-1; j_gene: TRBJ1-1; d_gene: .; CDR3aa: CRANLNTEAFF; CDR3nt: TGCAGAGCAAATTTGAACACTGAAGCTTTCTTT
len: 11; abundance: many; v_gene: TRBV6-2/TRBV6-3; j_gene: TRBJ2-1; d_gene: .; CDR3aa: CASSFPGEQFF; CDR3nt: TGTGCCAGCAGTTTTCCCGGTGAGCAGTTCTTC
len: 11; abundance: many; v_gene: TRBV4-3; j_gene: TRBJ1-1; d_gene: .; CDR3aa: CASSRNTEAFF; CDR3nt: TGCGCCAGCAGCCGTAACACTGAAGCTTTCTTT
len: 19; abundance: few; v_gene: TRBV28; j_gene: TRBJ2-7; d_gene: TRBD2; CDR3aa: CASSSHGLAGGSGSYEQYF; CDR3nt: TGTGCCAGCAGTTCCCACGGACTAGCGGGAGGGAGTGGTTCCTACGAGCAGTACTTC
len: 16; abundance: many; v_gene: TRBV5-1; j_gene: TRBJ2-1; d_gene: .; CDR3aa: CASSGTPSSSYNEQFF; CDR3nt: TGCGCCAGCAGCGGAACGCCTAGCAGCTCCTACAATGAGCAGTTCTTC
len: 15; abundance: few; v_gene: TRBV7-9; j_gene: TRBJ1-4; d_gene: .; CDR3aa: CASSEYMYADEKLFF; CDR3nt: TGTGCCAGCAGCGAGTACATGTATGCGGATGAAAAACTGTTTTTT
len: 16; abundance: many; v_gene: TRBV7-3; j_gene: TRBJ2-2; d_gene: .; CDR3aa: CASSLTGAGPRGELFF; CDR3nt: TGTGCCAGCAGCTTAACCGGTGCAGGGCCGCGGGGGGAGCTGTTTTTT
len: 11; abundance: .; v_gene: TRBV18; j_gene: TRBJ2-1; d_gene: .; CDR3aa: CASSEYNEQFF; CDR3nt: TGTGCCAGCTCAGAGTACAATGAGCAGTTCTTC
len: 14; abundance: many; v_gene: TRBV24-1; j_gene: TRBJ2-1; d_gene: .; CDR3aa: CATAGGGADNEQFF; CDR3nt: TGTGCCACCGCAGGGGGGGGCGCAGACAATGAGCAGTTCTTC
len: 15; abundance: .; v_gene: TRBV10-3; j_gene: TRBJ2-3; d_gene: TRBD1; CDR3aa: CAISSPTGATDTQYF; CDR3nt: TGTGCCATCAGTTCCCCGACAGGGGCAACAGATACGCAGTATTTT
len: 12; abundance: many; v_gene: TRBV11-2; j_gene: TRBJ2-1; d_gene: .; CDR3aa: CASSLDRKPPFF; CDR3nt: TGTGCCAGCAGCTTAGACAGGAAGCCTCCGTTCTTC
len: 15; abundance: many; v_gene: TRBV7-9; j_gene: TRBJ1-3; d_gene: .; CDR3aa: CASSLGVSSGNTIYF; CDR3nt: TGTGCCAGCAGCTTAGGGGTGAGCTCTGGAAACACCATATATTTT
len: 15; abundance: few; v_gene: TRBV4-2; j_gene: TRBJ1-3; d_gene: .; CDR3aa: CASSQDTLLGNTIYF; CDR3nt: TGTGCCAGCAGCCAAGATACCCTCCTCGGAAACACCATATATTTT
len: 14; abundance: .; v_gene: TRBV7-9; j_gene: TRBJ2-2; d_gene: .; CDR3aa: CASSLGAGTGELFF; CDR3nt: TGTGCCAGCAGCTTAGGGGCGGGCACCGGGGAGCTGTTTTTT
len: 15; abundance: .; v_gene: TRBV5-6; j_gene: TRBJ2-1; d_gene: TRBD1; CDR3aa: CASSWASRGLFHDHF; CDR3nt: TGTGCCAGCAGCTGGGCCTCCAGGGGGCTTTTTCACGACCATTTC
len: 16; abundance: few; v_gene: TRBV9; j_gene: TRBJ1-1; d_gene: .; CDR3aa: CASSVYGLGVNTEAFF; CDR3nt: TGTGCCAGCAGCGTATACGGGTTGGGAGTCAACACTGAAGCTTTCTTT
len: 13; abundance: many; v_gene: TRBV7-8; j_gene: TRBJ2-1; d_gene: .; CDR3aa: CASSLGLHNEQFF; CDR3nt: TGTGCCAGCAGCTTAGGACTACACAATGAGCAGTTCTTC
len: 15; abundance: many; v_gene: TRBV7-8; j_gene: TRBJ2-4; d_gene: .; CDR3aa: CASSLVGLGQNIQYF; CDR3nt: TGTGCCAGCAGCTTAGTGGGTTTAGGGCAAAACATTCAGTACTTC
len: 14; abundance: .; v_gene: TRBV6-2/TRBV6-3; j_gene: TRBJ1-5; d_gene: .; CDR3aa: CASSYTPENQPQHF; CDR3nt: TGTGCCAGCAGTTACACTCCCGAGAATCAGCCCCAGCATTTT
len: 13; abundance: few; v_gene: TRBV3-1; j_gene: TRBJ1-2; d_gene: TRBD1; CDR3aa: CASRDRGRTGYTF; CDR3nt: TGTGCCAGCAGGGACAGGGGGCGCACTGGCTACACCTTC
len: 15; abundance: few; v_gene: TRBV6-9; j_gene: TRBJ2-5; d_gene: .; CDR3aa: CASILIFGIKETQYF; CDR3nt: TGTGCCAGCATTTTAATCTTCGGGATCAAAGAGACCCAGTACTTC
len: 14; abundance: many; v_gene: TRBV19; j_gene: TRBJ1-2; d_gene: .; CDR3aa: CASHGMSTNYGYTF; CDR3nt: TGTGCCAGTCATGGAATGAGTACTAACTATGGCTACACCTTC
len: 11; abundance: few; v_gene: TRBV20-1; j_gene: TRBJ1-4; d_gene: TRBD1; CDR3aa: CSAGRGEKLFF; CDR3nt: TGCAGTGCGGGCAGGGGGGAAAAACTGTTTTTT
len: 17; abundance: few; v_gene: TRBV4-3; j_gene: TRBJ2-3; d_gene: TRBD2; CDR3aa: CASSQVPSGREPDTQYF; CDR3nt: TGCGCCAGCAGCCAAGTCCCTAGCGGGAGGGAGCCAGATACGCAGTATTTT
len: 16; abundance: many; v_gene: TRBV7-2; j_gene: TRBJ2-7; d_gene: TRBD2; CDR3aa: CASSLALGGRPDEQYF; CDR3nt: TGTGCCAGCAGCTTAGCGCTGGGCGGGAGGCCGGACGAGCAGTACTTC
len: 13; abundance: many; v_gene: TRBV29-1; j_gene: TRBJ2-2; d_gene: TRBD2; CDR3aa: CSAGTRGTGELFF; CDR3nt: TGCAGCGCCGGGACTAGAGGTACCGGGGAGCTGTTTTTT
len: 14; abundance: many; v_gene: TRBV5-4; j_gene: TRBJ2-1; d_gene: TRBD2; CDR3aa: CASSHRDYALEQFF; CDR3nt: TGTGCCAGCAGCCACCGGGACTACGCCCTAGAGCAGTTCTTC
len: 12; abundance: few; v_gene: TRBV29-1; j_gene: TRBJ2-1; d_gene: .; CDR3aa: CSVGYPPDEQFF; CDR3nt: TGCAGCGTTGGATACCCCCCGGATGAGCAGTTCTTC
len: 13; abundance: many; v_gene: TRBV7-8; j_gene: TRBJ2-1; d_gene: TRBD1; CDR3aa: CASWADRDNEQFF; CDR3nt: TGTGCCAGCTGGGCGGACAGGGACAATGAGCAGTTCTTC
len: 13; abundance: few; v_gene: TRBV7-6; j_gene: TRBJ1-1; d_gene: TRBD1; CDR3aa: CASSRDRNTEAFF; CDR3nt: TGTGCCAGCAGCCGGGACAGGAACACTGAAGCTTTCTTT
len: 15; abundance: .; v_gene: TRBV6-5; j_gene: TRBJ2-7; d_gene: .; CDR3aa: CASSYSPGLADEQYF; CDR3nt: TGTGCCAGCAGTTACTCCCCGGGTCTGGCTGACGAGCAGTACTTC
len: 15; abundance: many; v_gene: TRBV18; j_gene: TRBJ2-1; d_gene: .; CDR3aa: CASSRLLSGDNEQFF; CDR3nt: TGTGCCAGCTCACGCCTCTTATCTGGGGACAATGAGCAGTTCTTC
len: 13; abundance: many; v_gene: TRBV2; j_gene: TRBJ2-1; d_gene: .; CDR3aa: CASSDMGFNEQFF; CDR3nt: TGTGCCAGCAGTGACATGGGTTTCAATGAGCAGTTCTTC
len: 13; abundance: few; v_gene: TRBV5-1; j_gene: TRBJ2-1; d_gene: .; CDR3aa: CASRIWDSNEQFF; CDR3nt: TGCGCCAGCAGAATATGGGATTCCAATGAGCAGTTCTTC
len: 13; abundance: .; v_gene: TRBV20-1; j_gene: TRBJ2-2; d_gene: TRBD1; CDR3aa: CSATRTGPGELFF; CDR3nt: TGCAGTGCTACTAGGACAGGCCCCGGGGAGCTGTTTTTT
len: 13; abundance: .; v_gene: TRBV19; j_gene: TRBJ2-5; d_gene: .; CDR3aa: CASSTGQRETQYF; CDR3nt: TGTGCCAGTAGTACTGGTCAACGGGAGACCCAGTACTTC
len: 13; abundance: .; v_gene: TRBV20-1; j_gene: TRBJ2-7; d_gene: .; CDR3aa: CSARESSTNEQYF; CDR3nt: TGCAGTGCTAGAGAGAGTTCTACGAACGAGCAGTACTTC
len: 13; abundance: many; v_gene: TRBV2; j_gene: TRBJ2-7; d_gene: TRBD2; CDR3aa: CASSDGLAGAADF; CDR3nt: TGTGCCAGCAGTGACGGACTAGCGGGAGCTGCCGACTTC
len: 14; abundance: many; v_gene: TRBV7-9; j_gene: TRBJ1-6; d_gene: .; CDR3aa: CASSLGGLNSPLHF; CDR3nt: TGTGCCAGCAGCTTAGGGGGCTTAAATTCACCCCTCCACTTT
len: 14; abundance: few; v_gene: TRBV7-3; j_gene: TRBJ2-2; d_gene: .; CDR3aa: CASSSQANTGELFF; CDR3nt: TGTGCCAGCAGCTCGCAGGCGAACACCGGGGAGCTGTTTTTT
len: 13; abundance: .; v_gene: TRBV2; j_gene: TRBJ1-6; d_gene: .; CDR3aa: CASRPGVNSPLHF; CDR3nt: TGTGCCAGCAGGCCGGGAGTGAATTCACCCCTCCACTTT
len: 15; abundance: many; v_gene: TRBV18; j_gene: TRBJ1-5; d_gene: .; CDR3aa: CASSQRGTPDQPQHF; CDR3nt: TGTGCCAGCTCACAGCGGGGGACCCCAGATCAGCCCCAGCATTTT
len: 12; abundance: many; v_gene: TRBV3-1; j_gene: TRBJ2-3; d_gene: .; CDR3aa: CASSRKGDTQYF; CDR3nt: TGTGCCAGCAGCCGGAAAGGAGATACGCAGTATTTT
len: 15; abundance: many; v_gene: TRBV3-1; j_gene: TRBJ2-1; d_gene: TRBD2; CDR3aa: CASSRGTSHWVEQFF; CDR3nt: TGTGCCAGCAGTCGTGGGACTAGTCACTGGGTAGAGCAGTTCTTC
len: 13; abundance: many; v_gene: TRBV28; j_gene: TRBJ1-2; d_gene: TRBD1; CDR3aa: CASSYRGPYGYTF; CDR3nt: TGTGCCAGCAGCTACAGGGGCCCCTATGGCTACACCTTC
len: 15; abundance: .; v_gene: TRBV7-9; j_gene: TRBJ2-7; d_gene: TRBD2; CDR3aa: CASSLSRLAGGEQYF; CDR3nt: TGTGCCAGCAGCCTATCCCGGCTAGCGGGTGGGGAGCAGTACTTC